The 26 T cell receptor beta chains listed next were all sequenced from one sample in a study of Graves' ophthalmopathy and Graves' hyperthyroidism. The sequenced template was RNA, covering the TCR beta CDR3 region. HTBI primers were used in a first-round RT-PCR, which preceded a second-round multiplex PCR. From the multiplex PCR reads, TCRdb called clonotypes with MiXCR, one entry per CDR3 protein. The sample shows some 150,000 distinct CDR3 sequences, about two fifths of them seen only once. Input material: peripheral blood. The receptor set was obtained from a man aged 25-45 years with Graves' ophthalmopathy.

The gene calls are TRBV6-5 and TRBJ2-4; a weak D match, TRBD2 (7 bases). Per germline, CDR1 MNHEY and CDR2 SVGAGI. Trimming stripped 7 bases from V and 9 bases from J, with 16 bases between. The CDR3 covers 13 residues. The DNA for the CDR3 is TGTGCCAGCATCCCAGGGAGGGGGAGCATTCAGTACTTC. This translates into CASIPGRGSIQYF.

This clonotype came up many times. V gene TRBV6-2 or TRBV6-3 combines with J gene TRBJ2-5; D is ambiguous. There are 14 residues in the CDR3. Trimming shortened V by 6 bases and J by 5 bases, and 16 bases separated the two germline ends. CDR1 is MNHEY, CDR2 SVGEGT, per germline. CDR3 residues: CASRPIANRETQYF. In nucleotides, the CDR3 is TGTGCCAGCAGGCCAATCGCCAACCGGGAGACCCAGTACTTC.

This clonotype appeared many times. This rearrangement joins TRBV10-3 to TRBJ1-5; D not resolved. CDR3 length: 14 residues. Deletions cut 6 bases from V and 3 bases from J, with 12 bases between. CDR1 ENHRY and CDR2 SYGVKD come from the germline V gene. DNA for the CDR3: TGTGCCATCAGCCCTGACGGCTACAATCAGCCCCAGCATTTT. As protein: CAISPDGYNQPQHF.

This clonotype was picked up one time. The chain is built from TRBV28 and TRBJ1-5; D ambiguous. Germline values: CDR1 MDHEN, CDR2 SYDVKM. The CDR3 covers 15 residues. Between the trimmed V and J ends, which lost 6 bases and 5 bases, there was a span of 17 bases. CDR3 loop: CASSLVLSSDQPQHF. The CDR3 nucleotides read TGTGCCAGCAGCTTAGTCCTGTCATCCGATCAGCCCCAGCATTTT.

The chain is built from TRBV20-1 and TRBJ1-2; possibly TRBD1 for D (6 bases). CDR1 DFQATT and CDR2 SNEGSKA come from the germline V gene (reference sequence). The CDR3 totals 13 residues. The germline V and J ends were trimmed by 4 bases and 5 bases, with 14 bases remaining between them. The CDR3 reads CSAKDSGNYGYTF. The CDR3, as DNA: TGCAGTGCTAAGGACAGCGGCAATTATGGCTACACCTTC.

Ten or more counts support this clonotype. The V call is TRBV28, the J call TRBJ2-5; weak D call: TRBD1 (6 bases). The CDR3 has 12 residues. Trimming left V 6 bases short and J 13 bases short, with 18 bases between. Germline lookup yields CDR1 MDHEN and CDR2 SYDVKM. The CDR3 nucleotides are TGTGCCAGCAGGGATCCTAGGGGGACGAGGTACTTC. It is translated as CASRDPRGTRYF.

This clonotype was detected ten times or more. The chain uses TRBV10-3 and TRBJ1-2, with D tentatively TRBD1 (5 bases). This CDR3 region has 12 residues. Germline values: CDR1 ENHRY, CDR2 SYGVKD. Trimming stripped 2 bases from V and 8 bases from J, with 9 bases between. The CDR3 protein is CAISEGPGGYTF. In nucleotides, the CDR3 is TGTGCCATCAGTGAGGGGCCAGGGGGCTACACCTTC.

This clonotype came up many times. The rearrangement joins TRBV7-9 to TRBJ2-2, with D maybe TRBD1 (6 bases). V was shortened by 4 bases and J by 6 bases, with 12 bases between the two germline ends. The CDR3 sequence is 14 residues long. Germline lookup yields CDR1 SEHNR and CDR2 FQNEAQ (reference sequence). This CDR3 reads CASSWIQGSGELFF. The CDR3 DNA sequence: TGTGCCAGCAGCTGGATACAGGGCTCCGGGGAGCTGTTTTTT.

This clonotype occurred once. CDR3 DNA sequence: TGTGCCAGCAGCTTTCGGACCGGGTGGGAGACTGAAGCTTTCTTT. Protein sequence: CASSFRTGWETEAFF. V usage is TRBV11-1 and J usage is TRBJ1-1, with D unresolved. Germline V gene lookup returns CDR1 SGHAT and CDR2 FQDESV (reference sequence). The CDR3 contains 15 residues. Trimming cost V 3 bases and J 5 bases, with 16 bases left between them.

This clonotype has a count of ten or more. This chain links TRBV7-8 with TRBJ2-7, with 12 bases fitting TRBD2. This CDR3 is 16 amino acids long. Germline trimming cut 3 bases from V and 5 bases from J; bases unmatched to any gene: 8. Germline-derived CDR1 and CDR2 are SGHVS and FQNEAQ. As DNA, the CDR3 is TGTGCCAGCAGCTTCGCCCCGACTAGCGGGAGCCACGAGCAGTACTTC. Amino acid sequence: CASSFAPTSGSHEQYF.

This chain uses TRBV29-1 with TRBJ1-1; D is undetermined. This CDR3 has 13 residues. V was pared by 3 bases and J by 0 bases, with 8 bases between. Germline CDR1 and CDR2: SQVTM and ANQGSEA. The CDR3 protein is CSVDPRMNTEAFF. CDR3 in DNA: TGCAGCGTTGATCCGAGAATGAACACTGAAGCTTTCTTT. Based on the CDR3 plus reference TRBV29-1 and TRBJ1-1, the full variable domain is SAVISQKPSRDICQRGTSLTIQCQVDSQVTMMFWYRQQPGQSLTLIATANQGSEATYESGFVIDKFPISRPNLTFSTLTVSNMSPEDSSIYLCSVDPRMNTEAFFGQGTRLTVV.

In its sample, this clonotype was seen many times. This rearrangement joins TRBV24-1 to TRBJ1-2; a weak D match, TRBD1 (5 bases). Trimming left V 3 bases short and J 4 bases short, with 11 bases between. This CDR3 region has 14 residues. The germline V gene encodes CDR1 KGHDR and CDR2 SFDVKD. CDR3 coding DNA: TGTGCCACCAGTGATCGAAGGGGCTTCTATGGCTACACCTTC. Protein product: CATSDRRGFYGYTF.

The chain has TRBV11-2 and TRBJ2-7; D remains unclear. V lost 2 bases and J 2 bases, leaving 16 bases between the germline ends. The CDR3 spans 16 residues. The V gene's germline CDR1 is SGHAT and CDR2 FQNNGV. Written as DNA, the CDR3 is TGTGCCAGCAGCTTATACGGATTACAGCCCACCTACGAGCAGTACTTC. This codes for CASSLYGLQPTYEQYF.

This clonotype was observed many times. The V call is TRBV4-3, the J call TRBJ2-7; D tentatively fits TRBD1 or TRBD2 (6 bases each). Germline-derived CDR1 and CDR2 are LGHNA and YSLEER. CDR3 length: 15 amino acids. V was cut by 4 bases and J by 4 bases, with 17 bases left in between. The CDR3 coding sequence is TGCGCCAGCAGCCTAGGCGTGGGGGCGGGGTACGAGCAGTACTTC. It encodes CASSLGVGAGYEQYF.

The chain combines TRBV12-3 or TRBV12-4 with TRBJ1-2; TRBD1 is a possible D gene (5 bases). The CDR3 has 13 residues. V shed 6 bases and J shed 2 bases, with 10 bases lying between them. For the CDR3, the DNA is TGTGCCAGCAGCCAGACAGTAAACTATGGCTACACCTTC. Translated, it gives CASSQTVNYGYTF.

This chain uses TRBV28 with TRBJ2-2; TRBD2 agrees at 7 bases. Germline CDR1 and CDR2: MDHEN and SYDVKM. The CDR3 runs 14 residues. Trimming cost V 6 bases and J 9 bases; bases outside gene matches: 10. CDR3 sequence (DNA): TGTGCCAGCAGCCCTAGCGGAGCCGGGCGGGAGCTGTTTTTT. Protein product: CASSPSGAGRELFF.

This clonotype was detected many times. The chain carries TRBV20-1 and TRBJ2-4; TRBD2 is a possible D gene (7 bases). This CDR3 comprises 17 residues. Per germline, CDR1 DFQATT and CDR2 SNEGSKA (reference sequence). V lost 3 bases and J 5 bases, leaving 23 bases between the germline ends. CDR3 loop: CSARTLGVGGPQNIQYF. The CDR3 nucleotides read TGCAGTGCTAGGACTCTAGGAGTGGGGGGGCCCCAAAACATTCAGTACTTC.

The chain couples TRBV28 to TRBJ2-7, with TRBD2 identical over 11 bases. The CDR3 has 15 residues. After removal of 5 bases from V and 4 bases from J, the junction contained 7 bases not matched to a gene. CDR1 is MDHEN and CDR2 is SYDVKM in the germline V gene. DNA of the CDR3: TGTGCCAGCAGTCAGACTAGCGGGGTTTTTTACGAGCAGTACTTC. Protein sequence: CASSQTSGVFYEQYF.

Only one count was recorded for this clonotype. The chain uses TRBV12-5 and TRBJ2-4, with 10 bases that match TRBD1. There are 18 residues in the CDR3. Germline CDR1 reads LGHNT; CDR2 reads FRNRAP. V lost 6 bases and J lost 1; bases outside the gene matches: 12. CDR3 in amino acids: CASGSPGTGDGAKNIQYF. DNA for the CDR3: TGTGCTAGTGGAAGTCCCGGGACAGGGGACGGGGCCAAAAACATTCAGTACTTC.

This clonotype was recorded many times. The CDR3 region is CASSYRQNFMNTEAFF. In DNA form, the CDR3 reads TGTGCCAGCAGTTACCGACAGAATTTCATGAACACTGAAGCTTTCTTT. The V and J genes are TRBV6-2 or TRBV6-3 and TRBJ1-1; D is possibly TRBD1 (5 bases). The length of the CDR3 is 16 residues. Germline CDR1 reads MNHEY; CDR2 reads SVGEGT. V was cut by 2 bases and J by 0 bases, with 13 bases left in between.

The chain has TRBV7-2 and TRBJ2-7; weak D call: TRBD2 (5 bases). This CDR3 is 11 amino acids long. CDR1 is SGHTA, CDR2 FQGNSA, per germline. V was trimmed by 6 bases and J by 5 bases, leaving 8 bases between them. The CDR3 spells CASSIGNEQYF. The CDR3 DNA sequence: TGTGCCAGCAGTATCGGGAACGAGCAGTACTTC.

This clonotype was detected ten times or more. The V call is TRBV30, the J call TRBJ2-7; 9 bases line up with TRBD1. The germline V gene encodes CDR1 GTSNPN and CDR2 SVGIG (reference sequence). V shed 3 bases, J shed 4 bases, and the junction held 1 base outside the gene matches. This CDR3 region has 12 residues. CDR3 sequence reads: CAWRGTGYEQYF. DNA of the CDR3: TGTGCCTGGAGAGGGACAGGGTACGAGCAGTACTTC.

In this sample, this clonotype turned up a few times. The chain is built from TRBV9 and TRBJ2-7; tentative D call: TRBD2 (5 bases). V lost 0 bases and J lost 2, with 15 bases in between. Germline V lookup: CDR1 SGDLS, CDR2 YYNGEE. The CDR3 spans 16 residues. The CDR3 here is CASSVAQTPGAYEQYF. In nucleotides, the CDR3 is TGTGCCAGCAGCGTAGCCCAGACCCCCGGGGCCTACGAGCAGTACTTC. The full variable domain, with the rest looked up from reference TRBV9 and TRBJ2-7, is DSGVTQTPKHLITATGQRVTLRCSPRSGDLSVYWYQQSLDQGLQFLIQYYNGEERAKGNILERFSAQQFPDLHSELNLSSLELGDSALYFCASSVAQTPGAYEQYFGPGTRLTVT.

This rearrangement joins TRBV27 to TRBJ1-3, with a tentative D call TRBD1 (5 bases). Germline CDR1 MNHEY, CDR2 SMNVEV (reference sequence). The V end lost 8 bases, the J end lost 6 bases, and 14 bases lay between the germline ends. The CDR3 runs 13 residues. For the CDR3, the DNA is TGTGCCAGCGGCCCGCGGGGCGCAAACACCATATATTTT. It encodes CASGPRGANTIYF.

This clonotype was seen repeatedly, ten times or more. The chain uses TRBV29-1 and TRBJ2-2, with 8 positions matching TRBD1. The CDR3 extends over 13 amino acids. Trimming removed 7 bases from V and 7 bases from J; junction bases left unmatched: 8. Germline CDR1 is SQVTM and CDR2 is ANQGSEA. CDR3 nucleotide sequence: TGCAGCGCGGGGACAGGAGGGGTCGGGGAGCTGTTTTTT. Protein sequence: CSAGTGGVGELFF.

The chain carries TRBV6-1 and TRBJ1-2, with D maybe TRBD1 (5 bases). The V gene lost 7 bases and the J gene lost 1 base, with 16 bases spanning the gap. Germline CDR1 is MNHNS and CDR2 is SASEGT. The CDR3 has 15 amino acids. For the CDR3, the DNA is TGTGCCAGCACTATCATCGAGGGGAGTAACTATGGCTACACCTTC. Translation gives CASTIIEGSNYGYTF.